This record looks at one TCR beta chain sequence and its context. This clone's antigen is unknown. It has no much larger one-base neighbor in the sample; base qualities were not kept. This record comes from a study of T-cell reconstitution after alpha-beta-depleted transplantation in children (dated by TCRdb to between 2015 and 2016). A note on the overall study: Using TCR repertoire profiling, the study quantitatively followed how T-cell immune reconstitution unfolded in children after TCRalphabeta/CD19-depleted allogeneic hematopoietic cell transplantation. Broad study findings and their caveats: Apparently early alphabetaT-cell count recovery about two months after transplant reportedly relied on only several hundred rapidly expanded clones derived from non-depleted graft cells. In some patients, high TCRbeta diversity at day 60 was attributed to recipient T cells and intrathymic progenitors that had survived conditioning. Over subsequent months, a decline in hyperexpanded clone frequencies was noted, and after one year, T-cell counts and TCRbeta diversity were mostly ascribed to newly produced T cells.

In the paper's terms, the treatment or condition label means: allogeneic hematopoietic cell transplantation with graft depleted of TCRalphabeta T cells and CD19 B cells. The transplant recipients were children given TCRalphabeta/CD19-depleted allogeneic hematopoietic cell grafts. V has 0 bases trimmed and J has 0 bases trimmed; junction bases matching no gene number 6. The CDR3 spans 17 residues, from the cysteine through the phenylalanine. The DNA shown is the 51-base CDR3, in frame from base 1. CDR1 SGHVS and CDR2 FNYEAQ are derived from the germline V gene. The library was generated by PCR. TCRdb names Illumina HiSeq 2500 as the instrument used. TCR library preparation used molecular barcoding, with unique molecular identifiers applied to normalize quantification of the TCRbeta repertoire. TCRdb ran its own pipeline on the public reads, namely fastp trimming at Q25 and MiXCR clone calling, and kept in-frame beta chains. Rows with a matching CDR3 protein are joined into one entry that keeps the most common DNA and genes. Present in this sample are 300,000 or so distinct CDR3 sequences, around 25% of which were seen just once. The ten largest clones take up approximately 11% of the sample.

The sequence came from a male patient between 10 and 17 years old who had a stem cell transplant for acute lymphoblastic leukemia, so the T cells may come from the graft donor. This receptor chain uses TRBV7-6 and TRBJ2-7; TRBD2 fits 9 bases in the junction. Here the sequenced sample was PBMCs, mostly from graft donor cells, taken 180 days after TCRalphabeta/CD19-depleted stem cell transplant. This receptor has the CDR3 CASSLALAGDPSYEQYF. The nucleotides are TGTGCCAGCAGCTTAGCTTTAGCGGGAGACCCCTCCTACGAGCAGTACTTC. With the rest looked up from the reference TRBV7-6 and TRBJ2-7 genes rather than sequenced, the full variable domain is GAGVSQSPRYKVTKRGQDVALRCDPISGHVSLYWYRQALGQGPEFLTYFNYEAQQDKSGLPNDRFSAERPEGSISTLTIQRTEQRDSAMYRCASSLALAGDPSYEQYFGPGTRLTVT.